Shown below are 6 T cell receptor beta chains from a single sample sequenced in a study of blood T cell repertoires in COVID-19. The method was immunoSEQ multiplex PCR; TCRdb's version includes in-frame clones alone and lacks a portion of them. The sample has about 200,000 clones, about 85% seen once. The sample was peripheral blood. The origin of the receptors is a woman aged 80 or over with acute or convalescent COVID-19.

The V and J genes are TRBV4-3 and TRBJ1-3, with D hard to call. Germline CDR1 and CDR2: LGHNA and YSLEER. The CDR3 is 17 amino acids. V lost 2 bases and J lost 0, with 14 bases in between. The CDR3 protein is CASSQRLDSSSGNTIYF. The CDR3 coding sequence is TGCGCCAGCAGCCAACGGTTAGACTCGAGCTCTGGAAACACCATATATTTT.

V usage is TRBV7-9 and J usage is TRBJ1-4; TRBD1 might be the D (5 bases). V lost 6 bases and J 7 bases, leaving 9 bases between the germline ends. The CDR3 covers 12 residues. Germline CDR1 reads SEHNR; CDR2 reads FQNEAQ (reference sequence). This chain's CDR3 is CASRGVLEKLFF. CDR3 sequence (DNA): TGTGCCAGCAGAGGGGTTCTTGAAAAACTGTTTTTT.

CDR3 region: CASSEPQYEQYF. The DNA for the CDR3 is TGTGCCAGCAGTGAACCCCAATACGAGCAGTACTTC. This chain connects TRBV6-1 to TRBJ2-7, with D unclear. V was shortened by 2 bases and J by 4 bases, with 6 bases between the two germline ends. The CDR3 length is 12 residues. CDR1 and CDR2 from the germline V gene are MNHNS and SASEGT.

V is TRBV2 and J is TRBJ2-2; tentative D call: TRBD2 (5 bases). There are 15 residues in the CDR3. The germline CDR1 and CDR2 sequences are SNHLY and FYNNEI. Trimming stripped 5 bases from V and 8 bases from J, with 18 bases between. The CDR3 region has the DNA TGTGCCAGCAGTTCCGGGATCCCAATTCGGGGGGAGCTGTTTTTT. Translating it yields CASSSGIPIRGELFF.

The chain joins TRBV6-2 or TRBV6-3 to TRBJ1-4; D is possibly TRBD1 (5 bases). V was shortened by 5 bases and J by 0 bases, with 13 bases between the two germline ends. Germline loops: CDR1 MNHEY, CDR2 SVGEGT. The CDR3 is made up of 16 amino acids. The DNA for the CDR3 is TGTGCCAGCAGTGACCTAACAGGATCAACTAATGAAAAACTGTTTTTT. Translating it yields CASSDLTGSTNEKLFF.

This chain uses TRBV5-8 with TRBJ1-2; 8 bases map to TRBD1. V was clipped by 4 bases and J by 7 bases; unmatched bases: 6. In germline, CDR1 is SGHTS, CDR2 YDEGEE. The CDR3 runs 13 residues. As DNA, the CDR3 is TGTGCCAGCAGCCAACAGGGGGTCGCTGGCTACACCTTC. It encodes CASSQQGVAGYTF.